The T cell receptor beta chain under discussion was sequenced for a study of shared clonotypes between healthy human individuals. Study results and limitations: Compared with memory subsets, naive subsets generally had larger estimated richness.

As regards this clone: The antigen remains unidentified.

The material for each subset, its genomic DNA, was split evenly across several immunoSEQ plates. Profiling relied on immunoSEQ multiplex PCR, and the TCRdb table lists in-frame clones only, not all of them. This table holds some 500,000 clones, about 96% found once. The donors were all Caucasian adults (living in Nashville, Tennessee). Germline CDR1 and CDR2: LNHDA and SQIVND (reference sequence). The CDR3 totals 17 residues. The V gene lost 3 bases and the J gene lost 4 bases, with 16 bases spanning the gap. The TCR originated in a woman in her twenties or thirties in good health. The chain carries TRBV19 and TRBJ2-6; a possible D gene is TRBD1 (5 bases). The source material was naive CD4+ T cells sorted from blood. Sample subset: CD45RA+ positively selected. This CDR3 reads CASSMKGWGAGANVLTF. CDR3 in DNA: TGTGCCAGTAGTATGAAGGGGTGGGGTGCCGGGGCCAACGTCCTGACTTTC.